Presented here are 27 T cell receptor beta chains from one specimen sequenced in a study of regulatory T cells in long-lasting Graves disease. Specified time point: persistent/refractory GD, antithyroid drugs over 5 years with positive TRAb. The authors made the TCR library using RNA they extracted from PBMCs. Relying on iRepertoire HTBI primers and Arm-PCR of CDR3 regions, the team built TCR beta libraries. From the multiplex PCR reads, TCRdb called clonotypes with MiXCR, one entry per CDR3 protein. The data show a few hundred thousand distinct CDR3 sequences, 20% to 25% seen once. This sample comprised peripheral blood mononuclear cells (PBMCs), obtained when the disease was refractory, from a patient treated with antithyroid drugs. The receptors derive from a female donor with Graves disease.

This clonotype occurred once. This CDR3 reads CASSALGTYEQYF. CDR3 DNA: TGCGCCAGCAGCGCCCTTGGGACCTACGAGCAGTACTTC. The chain joins TRBV5-1 to TRBJ2-7; no firm D call. The CDR3 has 13 amino acids. The germline CDR1 and CDR2 sequences are SGHRS and YFSETQ. Trimming took off 4 bases at V and 2 bases at J, with 10 bases between the two ends.

The chain links TRBV2 to TRBJ1-2; tentatively, D is TRBD1 (6 bases). Germline assignment: CDR1 SNHLY and CDR2 FYNNEI. This CDR3 has 15 residues. V was pared by 7 bases and J by 0 bases, with 15 bases between. CDR3 sequence: CASIGQGPANYGYTF. The DNA of the CDR3 is TGTGCCAGCATAGGCCAGGGGCCCGCTAACTATGGCTACACCTTC. The entire variable domain, with the rest obtained from reference TRBV2 and TRBJ1-2, is as follows: EPEVTQTPSHQVTQMGQEVILRCVPISNHLYFYWYRQILGQKVEFLVSFYNNEISEKSEIFDDQFSVERPDGSNFTLKIRSTKLEDSAMYFCASIGQGPANYGYTFGSGTRLTVV.

This clonotype was seen a handful of times. This may come from a read error, since a much larger clone is one base off. As the CDR3 is not closed by the conserved phenylalanine or tryptophan, this likely results from a read error. The chain combines TRBV7-2 with TRBJ2-7; no clear D gene. Germline-derived CDR1 and CDR2 are SGHTA and FQGNSA. The V and J ends lost 2 bases and 5 bases respectively, with 13 bases between them. The CDR3 extends over 14 amino acids. The CDR3 loop is CASSLSRTDHEQYL. The CDR3 DNA reads TGTGCCAGCAGCTTATCTCGCACAGACCACGAGCAGTACCTC.

V gene TRBV12-3 or TRBV12-4 combines with J gene TRBJ2-2; D is uncertain. The germline V and J ends were trimmed by 6 bases and 5 bases, with 22 bases remaining between them. The CDR3 totals 17 residues. The CDR3 spells CASRPSRWIPGTGELFF. The CDR3 DNA reads as TGTGCCAGCAGACCAAGTCGTTGGATCCCCGGGACCGGGGAGCTGTTTTTT.

Comment on this clonotype: A much more abundant neighbour one base away suggests this may be a read error. V and J are TRBV11-2 and TRBJ1-1; weak D call: TRBD1 (5 bases). Per the germline V gene, CDR1 is SGHAT and CDR2 is FQNNGV. Trimming pared 6 bases from V and 8 bases from J, leaving 10 bases between. The CDR3 runs 11 residues. The CDR3 nucleotides read TGTGCCAGCAGGCCCGGGACGGAAGCTTTCTTT. This codes for CASRPGTEAFF.

This sequence joins TRBV10-3 and TRBJ2-1; D is perhaps TRBD2 (5 bases). The CDR3 loop spans 16 amino acids. The germline V and J ends were trimmed by 2 bases and 0 bases, with 11 bases remaining between them. Germline lookup yields CDR1 ENHRY and CDR2 SYGVKD. This chain's CDR3 is CAISEPGMSSYNEQFF. CDR3 nucleotide sequence: TGTGCCATCAGTGAGCCGGGGATGAGCTCCTACAATGAGCAGTTCTTC.

V gene TRBV3-1 combines with J gene TRBJ2-5; 7 bases align to TRBD2. Looked up from germline, CDR1 is LGHDT and CDR2 is YNNKEL (reference sequence). Trimming cost V 3 bases and J 5 bases; bases outside gene matches: 9. This CDR3 contains 15 residues. The CDR3 nucleotides are TGTGCCAGCAGCCAGAGAGGAGCTAGCGGTGAGACCCAGTACTTC. Translated, it gives CASSQRGASGETQYF.

The chain combines TRBV4-1 with TRBJ1-4, with D unresolved. This CDR3 comprises 12 residues. Germline-derived CDR1 and CDR2 are MGHRA and YSYEKL. Trimming cost V 8 bases and J 8 bases, with 12 bases left between them. The CDR3 sequence is CASSIPREKLFF. The CDR3 nucleotides read TGCGCCAGCTCTATCCCCAGGGAAAAACTGTTTTTT.

The V call is TRBV28, the J call TRBJ1-1; D gene ambiguous. The V end was cut by 6 bases, the J end by 6 bases, with 14 bases between. The germline CDR1 and CDR2 sequences are MDHEN and SYDVKM. The CDR3 is 13 residues long. CDR3 sequence: CASRVGGSPEAFF. The CDR3 nucleotides read TGTGCCAGCAGAGTAGGAGGCAGCCCTGAAGCTTTCTTT.

This clonotype was counted many times. The V gene is TRBV7-2, the J gene TRBJ2-5; 8 bases agree with TRBD2. Germline V gene data show CDR1 as SGHTA and CDR2 as FQGNSA. V trimming: 3 bases; J trimming: 2 bases; junction bases outside the gene matches: 5. The CDR3 extends over 15 amino acids. The CDR3 loop reads CASSLIAGNQETQYF. The CDR3 coding sequence is TGTGCCAGCAGCTTGATAGCGGGGAATCAAGAGACCCAGTACTTC.

At least ten counts were recorded for this clonotype. The rearrangement uses TRBV12-3 or TRBV12-4 and TRBJ1-5; D call uncertain. The CDR3 extends over 16 amino acids. The V and J ends lost 1 base and 2 bases respectively, with 12 bases between them. CDR3 amino acids: CASSLDSSSGNQPQHF. CDR3 nucleotide sequence: TGTGCCAGCAGTTTAGATAGCTCTTCAGGCAATCAGCCCCAGCATTTT.

In its sample, this clonotype was seen a few times. The V and J genes are TRBV5-6 and TRBJ2-7; D remains ambiguous. V lost 4 bases and J 3 bases, leaving 14 bases between the germline ends. Germline V gene lookup returns CDR1 SGHDT and CDR2 YYEEEE. This CDR3 is 14 amino acids long. Written as DNA, the CDR3 is TGTGCCAGCAGCAGAGAAGGCTGGGACTACGAGCAGTACTTC. This codes for CASSREGWDYEQYF.

There are many counts of this clonotype. V gene TRBV28 combines with J gene TRBJ1-2, with D possibly matching TRBD1 (5 bases). The CDR3 contains 13 residues. Germline V gene lookup returns CDR1 MDHEN and CDR2 SYDVKM. Trimming stripped 2 bases from V and 8 bases from J, with 12 bases between. CDR3 sequence (DNA): TGTGCCAGCAGTTTAGGGGCTCTTTTGGGCTACACCTTC. This gives the protein CASSLGALLGYTF.

The chain employs TRBV6-4 and TRBJ2-1; 7 bases agree with TRBD2. Germline V CDR1 and CDR2: MRHNA, SNTAGT. Trimming removed 5 bases from V and 0 bases from J; junction bases left unmatched: 10. There are 17 residues in the CDR3. The CDR3 bases are TGTGCCAGCAGTTACCGGGCTAGCGGATCCTCCTACAATGAGCAGTTCTTC. Its protein product is CASSYRASGSSYNEQFF.

This clonotype was picked up many times. J is TRBJ2-5 and V is TRBV28; no reliable D call. There are 12 residues in the CDR3. CDR1 is MDHEN, CDR2 SYDVKM, per germline. Trimming took 6 bases from V and 3 from J, leaving 8 bases between them. Here the CDR3 DNA reads TGTGCCAGCAGACAGACTGAAGAGACCCAGTACTTC. Residues: CASRQTEETQYF.

Of note for this clonotype: One end of the junction is discordant with germline, which a read error may explain. The chain joins TRBV13 to TRBJ1-1; D not certain. In germline, CDR1 is PRHDT, CDR2 FYEKMQ (reference sequence). The CDR3 covers 15 residues. In nucleotides, the CDR3 is TGTGCCAGCGGCTTACGGTGGCCTATGAACACTGAAGCTTTCTTT. Translated, it gives CASGLRWPMNTEAFF.

The genes are TRBV6-1 and TRBJ1-1; no clear D. Germline V gives CDR1 MNHNS, CDR2 SASEGT. The V gene lost 5 bases and the J gene lost 6 bases, with 19 bases spanning the gap. The CDR3 extends over 15 amino acids. CDR3 sequence: CASSTGGRLTPEAFF. CDR3 in DNA: TGTGCCAGCAGTACGGGTGGCAGGCTTACCCCTGAAGCTTTCTTT.

Remarks on this clonotype: This may be a read error: a much more frequent sequence differs by one nucleotide. The V and J genes are TRBV7-8 and TRBJ2-7; D possibly corresponds to TRBD2 (6 bases). The CDR3 is 14 residues long. Germline V gene data show CDR1 as SGHVS and CDR2 as FQNEAQ. Written as DNA, the CDR3 is TGTGCCGGCAGCTCGACTAGTCGCGGTTACGAGCAGTACTTC. This encodes CAGSSTSRGYEQYF.

This clonotype has only one observation. This chain uses TRBV28 with TRBJ2-5, with TRBD2 matching 8 bases. J lost 9 bases, V lost 6 bases, and 9 bases had no gene match. The CDR3 runs to 13 residues. Per germline, CDR1 MDHEN and CDR2 SYDVKM. The CDR3 DNA follows: TGTGCCAGCAGCCTCCGGGGGGGGAGGGCCCAGTACTTC. Encoded protein: CASSLRGGRAQYF.

Only a few counts were recorded for this clonotype. This may stem from a read error, because a much larger clone lies one nucleotide away. This chain connects TRBV7-9 to TRBJ2-7; D is ambiguous. CDR1 SEHNR and CDR2 FQNEAQ come from the germline V gene (reference sequence). The CDR3 sequence is 12 residues long. The V gene lost 4 bases and the J gene lost 3 bases, with 7 bases spanning the gap. CDR3 DNA: TGTGCCAGCAGCTGGAACAGCTACGAGCAGTACTTC. Residues: CASSWNSYEQYF.

This clonotype has ten or more counts. V is TRBV3-1 and J is TRBJ2-5; TRBD2 is a possible D gene (6 bases). The CDR3 is 14 residues long. With 1 base removed from V and 1 base from J, the gap between germline ends came to 7 bases. CDR1 and CDR2 from the germline V gene are LGHDT and YNNKEL (reference sequence). This CDR3 reads CASSQAGGQETQYF. The CDR3 DNA reads as TGTGCCAGCAGCCAAGCCGGGGGCCAAGAGACCCAGTACTTC.

The table lists this clonotype with a few counts. V usage is TRBV25-1 and J usage is TRBJ1-2; possible D gene TRBD1, 5 bases. Germline V gene data show CDR1 as MGHDK and CDR2 as SYGVNS. V lost 3 bases, J lost 5 bases, and 22 bases lay in between. CDR3 length: 17 amino acids. DNA of the CDR3: TGTGCCAGCAGTGAGGGTGGCGGGGCCCTCGGCCGGTATGGCTACACCTTC. Protein sequence: CASSEGGGALGRYGYTF.

This clonotype occurred many times. The chain uses TRBV20-1 and TRBJ1-6; 9 positions agree with TRBD1. The CDR3 loop spans 14 amino acids. Germline CDR1 reads DFQATT; CDR2 reads SNEGSKA (reference sequence). With 6 bases clipped from V and 7 bases from J, the junction kept 7 bases outside the gene matches. CDR3 DNA sequence: TGCAGTGCCCTAACAGGGGGCCAGAATTCACCCCTCCACTTT. This translates into CSALTGGQNSPLHF.

This rearrangement joins TRBV6-1 to TRBJ2-1; possibly TRBD1 for D (6 bases). CDR1 is MNHNS and CDR2 is SASEGT in the germline V gene. Between the trimmed V and J ends, which lost 7 bases and 4 bases, there was a span of 14 bases. The length of the CDR3 is 14 residues. CDR3 sequence (DNA): TGTGCCAGCATCCCTAGGGGGTCTTACAATGAGCAGTTCTTC. This translates into CASIPRGSYNEQFF.

The chain has TRBV18 and TRBJ1-1; TRBD1 matches 8 bases. The junction had 10 bases not matched to a gene; V was cut back by 4 bases and J by 6 bases. Germline V CDR1 and CDR2: KGHSH, LQKENI. The CDR3 length is 15 residues. CDR3 nucleotide sequence: TGTGCCAGCTCACTTTCACAGGGGGAAGGTTCTGAAGCTTTCTTT. Its translation is CASSLSQGEGSEAFF.

About this clonotype: One end of the junction varies from germline; a read error may be responsible. V and J are TRBV11-2 and TRBJ1-5; D uncertain. This CDR3 is built from 15 residues. Per germline, CDR1 SGHAT and CDR2 FQNNGV. CDR3 protein: CASSQEFSSNQPQHF. In DNA form, the CDR3 reads TGCGCCAGCAGCCAAGAATTCAGCAGCAATCAGCCCCAGCATTTT.

In DNA, the CDR3 is TGTGCCAGTTTGGGCGCGTTTAGCCCCGCGACTGAAGCTTTCTTT. It translates to CASLGAFSPATEAFF. This rearrangement joins TRBV6-1 to TRBJ1-1; D is uncertain. This CDR3 has 15 residues. Germline values: CDR1 MNHNS, CDR2 SASEGT. V was clipped by 9 bases and J by 5 bases, with 22 bases between them.